This T cell receptor (beta chain) was recovered during a study of shared clonotypes between healthy human individuals. Study-level background: Donors consisted of a couple of women and a few men between 18 and 49.

The CDR3 is 16 residues long. Germline-derived CDR1 and CDR2 are ENHRY and SYGVKD. Clones were sequenced by immunoSEQ multiplex PCR, and TCRdb holds only the in-frame ones, with some missing. The data hold fewer than 600,000 clones, with 70% to 80% observed a single time. This clone was observed a single time. This sequence may be a read error, since a much larger clone differs from it by one base. Input material: PBMCs. This chain joins TRBV10-3 and TRBJ2-1, with 8 bases lining up with TRBD2. This receptor was obtained from a woman in her thirties or forties in good health. Some clones in this sample may be carry-over from other donors' samples. CDR3 sequence reads: CAIRGLARGAGDEQLF. The DNA for the CDR3 is TGTGCCATCAGGGGGCTTGCTCGGGGAGCGGGGGATGAGCAGCTCTTC.